The rows below give T cell receptor beta chains drawn from one sample of a study of blood T cell repertoires in COVID-19. Only in-frame clones appear in the TCRdb table, and some are missing; sequencing was by immunoSEQ multiplex PCR. The table has 260,000 or so clones, roughly 87% seen once. The material sequenced was peripheral blood. Every receptor here comes from a human donor in a cohort sampled during active COVID-19. The CDR3 runs from the conserved cysteine through the conserved F or W. D genes are given only for firm matches.

TRBJ1-2	TRBV12-3/TRBV12-4	.	TGTGCCAGCACCTCAGACTCTTTATATGGCTACACCTTC	CASTSDSLYGYTF
TRBJ1-5	TRBV4-1	TRBD1	TGCGCCAGCGCGCGACAGGGGGGTGGTAATCAGCCCCAGCATTTT	CASARQGGGNQPQHF
TRBJ2-7	TRBV27	.	TGTGCCAGCAGTTCCCAAACAGGATTGTCCTACGAGCAGTACTTC	CASSSQTGLSYEQYF
TRBJ1-1	TRBV7-3	TRBD1	TGTGCCAGCAGCCCAGGGACAGGCGCTGAAGCTTTCTTT	CASSPGTGAEAFF
TRBJ1-2	TRBV6-2/TRBV6-3	TRBD1	TGTGCCAGCAGTGGAGACAGGGGTAATGGCTACACCTTC	CASSGDRGNGYTF
TRBJ1-5	TRBV7-2	.	TGTGCCAGCAGCTTATCAGGGATTGGCAATCAGCCCCAGCATTTT	CASSLSGIGNQPQHF
TRBJ1-1	TRBV9	.	TGTGCCAGCAGCGTAGAACAGGGCAAAGAAGCTTTCTTT	CASSVEQGKEAFF
TRBJ2-3	TRBV29-1	.	TGCAGTGCGACTAAGCCCCATCGAGGAAGGGATACGCAGTATTTT	CSATKPHRGRDTQYF
TRBJ1-1	TRBV9	TRBD1	TGTGCCAGCAGCGTAGAGGGGGCCGGAGTGAGCACTGAAGCTTTCTTT	CASSVEGAGVSTEAFF
TRBJ1-2	TRBV7-9	.	TGTGCTACCTCGGATCAGGCAGCTAACTATGGCTACACCTTC	CATSDQAANYGYTF
TRBJ2-3	TRBV13	TRBD2	TGTGCCAGCAGCTTAATGCTAGCGGGGGATTCCACTAGCACAGATACGCAGTATTTT	CASSLMLAGDSTSTDTQYF
TRBJ2-7	TRBV9	.	TGTGCCAGCAGCGTAGCGTCAGGGGACTACGAGCAGTACTTC	CASSVASGDYEQYF
TRBJ2-7	TRBV5-1	.	TGCGCCAGCAGTCTTGACAGTACCTACGAGCAGTACTTC	CASSLDSTYEQYF
TRBJ2-7	TRBV27	TRBD1	TGTGCCAGCGGGCCCAGGTGGACAGGGGGTTACGAGCAGTACTTC	CASGPRWTGGYEQYF
TRBJ1-6	TRBV19	TRBD1	TGTGCCAGTAGTGACCCGCCGGGACAGGGAAAATTACTCTCCTATAATTCACCCCTCCACTTT	CASSDPPGQGKLLSYNSPLHF
TRBJ1-2	TRBV28	TRBD1	TGTGCCAGCATCAAGGGACAGGGCTCTGGCTACACCTTC	CASIKGQGSGYTF